These 32 T cell receptor beta chains were sequenced from one sample in a study of tumor-infiltrating lymphocytes in oesophageal squamous cell carcinoma. TCRdb independently ran MiXCR on the PCR reads; one entry per CDR3 protein. The repertoire includes 15,000 to 25,000 distinct CDR3 sequences, over 40% of them detected once, and roughly a tenth sits in the top ten. The sequenced sample was normal esophageal tissue next to the tumor. The origin of the receptors is a male donor with esophageal squamous cell carcinoma.

This rearrangement joins TRBV20-1 to TRBJ2-5; 12 nucleotides align to TRBD2. V gave up 4 bases and J gave up 4 bases; unmatched junction bases: 7. Germline CDR1 and CDR2: DFQATT and SNEGSKA (reference sequence). The CDR3 sequence is 15 residues long. This chain's CDR3 is CSAKWLAGGVETQYF. The CDR3 DNA follows: TGCAGTGCTAAATGGCTAGCGGGAGGGGTAGAGACCCAGTACTTC.

This clonotype was detected many times. This rearrangement joins TRBV4-2 to TRBJ2-5; 13 bases align to TRBD2. CDR3 length: 16 amino acids. V lost 1 base to trimming and J lost 3 bases; unmatched junction nucleotides: 2. Looked up from germline, CDR1 is LGHNA and CDR2 is YNFKEQ. The CDR3 loop is CASSQALAGGEETQYF. CDR3 bases: TGTGCCAGCAGCCAAGCACTAGCGGGAGGGGAAGAGACCCAGTACTTC.

The table lists this clonotype with many counts. V gene TRBV7-2 combines with J gene TRBJ2-1; 7 positions match TRBD1. CDR1 and CDR2 from the germline V gene are SGHTA and FQGNSA. Trimming removed 2 bases from V and 8 bases from J; junction bases left unmatched: 9. CDR3 length equals 15 residues. The CDR3 here is CASSLRTGRNDEQFF. The CDR3, as DNA: TGTGCCAGCAGCTTAAGGACAGGCCGTAACGATGAGCAGTTCTTC.

Only a few counts were recorded for this clonotype. This rearrangement joins TRBV18 to TRBJ1-2, with no clear D. Germline V CDR1 and CDR2: KGHSH, LQKENI. V lost 4 bases, J lost 1 base, and 4 bases lay in between. CDR3 size: 12 residues. The chain's CDR3 is CASSLDNYGYTF. As DNA, the CDR3 is TGTGCCAGCTCACTAGATAACTATGGCTACACCTTC.

V is TRBV7-3 and J is TRBJ1-4, with 8 nucleotides matching TRBD1. The assigned J gene may be wrong: the sequence end matches TRBJ2-2 better. Germline V gives CDR1 SGHTA, CDR2 FQGTGA. The CDR3 is made up of 15 amino acids. DNA for the CDR3: TGTGCCAGCAGCTTAACGGCAGGGGGCAAAGGGGAGCTGTTTTTT. Translating gives CASSLTAGGKGELFF.

This clonotype was seen at least ten times. V is TRBV27 and J is TRBJ2-2; 10 nucleotides line up with TRBD2. This CDR3 has 15 residues. J gave up 7 bases and V 5 bases, and 7 bases lay outside the gene matches. Germline V lookup: CDR1 MNHEY, CDR2 SMNVEV (reference sequence). Written as DNA, the CDR3 is TGTGCCAGCAGTAAAGCGGGAGGGTTTGACGGGGAGCTGTTTTTT. Translated, it gives CASSKAGGFDGELFF.

This clonotype has ten or more counts. The chain employs TRBV5-6 and TRBJ2-7, with D perhaps being TRBD1 or TRBD2 (6 bases each). Looked up from germline, CDR1 is SGHDT and CDR2 is YYEEEE. The CDR3 is made up of 17 amino acids. V shed 2 bases and J shed 2 bases, with 20 bases lying between them. The CDR3 region is CASSFMGGGGFTYEQYF. CDR3 in DNA: TGTGCCAGCAGCTTTATGGGGGGCGGTGGGTTTACCTACGAGCAGTACTTC.

This clonotype occurred a few times. The chain combines TRBV7-8 with TRBJ2-5, with D perhaps assigned TRBD1 or TRBD2 (5 bases each). The end of the DNA fits TRBJ2-1 better, so the J call may be wrong. CDR1 is SGHVS, CDR2 FQNEAQ, per germline. This CDR3 contains 16 residues. In DNA, the CDR3 is TGTGCCAGCAGCGGACGAGGGGACCCGGCCTACAATGAGCAGTTCTTC. Amino acids: CASSGRGDPAYNEQFF.

The chain employs TRBV7-2 and TRBJ2-1, with D hard to call. Deletions cut 5 bases from V and 8 bases from J, with 7 bases between. The CDR3 extends over 11 amino acids. From germline, CDR1 is SGHTA and CDR2 FQGNSA. The CDR3 coding sequence is TGTGCCAGCAGCGCAGGATATGAGCAGTTCTTC. Translated, it gives CASSAGYEQFF.

This clonotype was seen a handful of times. One base away lies a much larger clone, so this may be a sequencing read error. The chain is built from TRBV27 and TRBJ2-5, with 7 bases fitting TRBD2. The CDR3 covers 19 residues. V shed 5 bases and J 11 bases; nucleotides not matched to a gene: 29. From germline, CDR1 is MNHEY and CDR2 SMNVEV (reference sequence). CDR3 sequence: CASSPPQLLGEGRNNEQYF. The CDR3 bases are TGTGCCAGCAGTCCCCCCCAACTTTTAGGGGAGGGCCGGAACAATGAGCAGTACTTC.

The genes are TRBV11-3 and TRBJ1-1; no clear D gene. The CDR3 extends over 13 amino acids. Germline V CDR1 and CDR2: SGHNT, YENEEA. Deletions cut 0 bases from V and 7 bases from J, with 9 bases between. In DNA form, the CDR3 reads TGTGCCAGCAGCTTAGATCGCGGGGTTGAAGCTTTCTTT. Its translation is CASSLDRGVEAFF.

Notes on this clonotype: A read error may produce the germline difference seen at one junction end. This chain links TRBV2 with TRBJ1-2; D is unresolved. This CDR3 has 13 residues. Germline V gives CDR1 SNHLY, CDR2 FYNNEI. CDR3 protein: CASSANPGTGDTF. As DNA, the CDR3 is TGTGCCAGCAGTGCGAACCCTGGTACTGGCGACACCTTC. Complete variable domain (other parts from reference TRBV2 and TRBJ1-2): EPEVTQTPSHQVTQMGQEVILRCVPISNHLYFYWYRQILGQKVEFLVSFYNNEISEKSEIFDDQFSVERPDGSNFTLKIRSTKLEDSAMYFCASSANPGTGDTFGSGTRLTVV.

This clonotype was seen repeatedly, ten times or more. A much larger clone lies one base from this, so it may be a read error. The chain links TRBV7-8 to TRBJ2-7, with 7 bases fitting TRBD2. Matching the DNA end better, TRBJ2-1 makes the J call doubtful. The length of the CDR3 is 12 residues. From germline, CDR1 is SGHVS and CDR2 FQNEAQ. CDR3: CASTRGRETQFF. In DNA form, the CDR3 reads TGTGCCAGCACTAGAGGGCGGGAGACCCAGTTCTTC.

The V gene is TRBV30, the J gene TRBJ2-5, with 9 nucleotides matching TRBD2. Near its end, the DNA agrees better with TRBJ2-1, so the J call may be wrong. From germline, CDR1 is GTSNPN and CDR2 SVGIG (reference sequence). The CDR3 has 15 residues. The DNA of the CDR3 is TGTGCCTGGAGTGTCTCTCTAGCGGGATTGAATGAGCAGTTCTTC. Protein sequence: CAWSVSLAGLNEQFF.

This clonotype has only a few counts. This sequence joins TRBV20-1 and TRBJ2-5; weak D call: TRBD1 (7 bases). Trimming took 1 base from V and 14 from J, leaving 23 bases between them. The CDR3 runs to 14 residues. The V gene's germline CDR1 is DFQATT and CDR2 SNEGSKA (reference sequence). In DNA form, the CDR3 reads TGCAGTGCTAGAGGGAGGGGGCTAGGTTCCCACCATTACTTC. Its translation: CSARGRGLGSHHYF.

The CDR3 region is CASSGGPGANVLTF. The CDR3 DNA reads as TGTGCCAGCAGTGGGGGACCCGGGGCCAACGTCCTGACTTTC. V and J are TRBV12-3 or TRBV12-4 and TRBJ2-6, with D possibly called TRBD1 or TRBD2 (5 bases each). Trimming took off 5 bases at V and 4 bases at J, with 9 bases between the two ends. The CDR3 sequence is 14 residues long.

This clonotype was seen repeatedly, ten times or more. The chain recombines TRBV2 with TRBJ2-1; D possibly corresponds to TRBD2 (6 bases). The CDR3 spans 13 residues. Germline V CDR1 and CDR2: SNHLY, FYNNEI. V lost 8 bases, J lost 9 bases, and 17 bases lay in between. CDR3 protein: CASHRDSLGEQFF. The CDR3 region has the DNA TGTGCCAGCCACCGGGACTCTCTGGGTGAGCAGTTCTTC.

Of note for this clonotype: This sequence may be a read error, since a much larger clone differs from it by one base. V is TRBV27 and J is TRBJ2-4; D may be TRBD1 or TRBD2 (5 bases each). The DNA end is a closer match to TRBJ2-7, so the J assignment may be wrong. This CDR3 is built from 15 residues. CDR1 and CDR2 (germline): MNHEY, SMNVEV (reference sequence). The CDR3 protein is CASGFWGKSPYEQYF. CDR3 DNA sequence: TGTGCCAGCGGCTTTTGGGGGAAGTCCCCCTACGAGCAGTACTTC.

Within the sample, this clonotype is medium-sized. The genes are TRBV7-6 and TRBJ1-2, with D maybe TRBD1 (5 bases). With 5 bases removed from V and 0 bases from J, the gap between germline ends came to 7 bases. CDR3 length: 13 amino acids. CDR1 SGHVS and CDR2 FNYEAQ come from the germline V gene. The CDR3 DNA is TGTGCCAGCAGCCGGACACCTAACTATGGCTACACCTTC. Translation gives CASSRTPNYGYTF.

This chain joins TRBV23-1 and TRBJ2-5, with TRBD1 matching 8 bases. TRBV23-1 is an ORF, with its function uncertain. J lost 5 bases, V lost 4 bases, and 9 bases had no gene match. The CDR3 has 15 residues. Here the CDR3 DNA reads TGCGCCAGCAGTCTGCGGACAGGGACTTGGGAGACCCAGTACTTC. Its protein is CASSLRTGTWETQYF.

Points on this clonotype: This sequence may be a read error, since a much larger clone differs from it by one base. V and J are TRBV6-4 and TRBJ2-5; TRBD2 might be the D (6 bases). Per germline, CDR1 MRHNA and CDR2 SNTAGT. This CDR3 is built from 13 residues. V was trimmed by 5 bases and J by 11 bases, leaving 18 bases between them. The CDR3 region is CASSLRESNEQYF. DNA of the CDR3: TGTGCCAGCAGTCTTCGGGAGAGCAATGAGCAGTACTTC.

The J gene is TRBJ1-2, the V gene TRBV7-6, with a tentative D call TRBD1 (5 bases). CDR3 length: 12 residues. The germline V and J ends were trimmed by 5 bases and 2 bases, with 6 bases remaining between them. The germline CDR1 and CDR2 sequences are SGHVS and FNYEAQ. CDR3 DNA sequence: TGTGCCAGCAGCCGGGACAACTATGGCTACACCTTC. It yields the protein CASSRDNYGYTF.

The sample holds many counts of this clonotype. A read error may be the cause here, since a much bigger clone is one base away. J is TRBJ2-5 and V is TRBV7-9; D may be TRBD1 or TRBD2 (5 bases each). Germline V CDR1 and CDR2: SEHNR, FQNEAQ (reference sequence). V was cut by 1 base and J by 11 bases, with 26 bases left in between. The CDR3 extends over 17 amino acids. The CDR3 sequence is CASSLGVWGSDYNEQYF. The CDR3, as DNA: TGTGCCAGCAGCTTAGGAGTGTGGGGGAGTGACTACAATGAGCAGTACTTC.

This chain joins TRBV6-1 and TRBJ1-5; the match to TRBD1 covers 7 bases. Trimming cost V 4 bases and J 2 bases; bases outside gene matches: 2. CDR3 length: 14 residues. Looked up from germline, CDR1 is MNHNS and CDR2 is SASEGT. In DNA, the CDR3 is TGTGCCAGCAGTGGGACAGGTGGCAATCAGCCCCAGCATTTT. Protein: CASSGTGGNQPQHF.

This rearrangement joins TRBV7-9 to TRBJ2-5, with TRBD1 identical over 10 bases. The CDR3 consists of 17 residues. Unmatched junction bases numbered 11, after V lost 3 bases and J lost 4 bases. Germline CDR1 is SEHNR and CDR2 is FQNEAQ (reference sequence). As DNA, the CDR3 is TGTGCCAGCAGCTTGGGGTTGACAGGGGGCTTGGGAGAGACCCAGTACTTC. It specifies CASSLGLTGGLGETQYF.

This rearrangement joins TRBV7-6 to TRBJ2-6; TRBD2 might be the D (7 bases). V shed 5 bases and J shed 1 base, with 18 bases lying between them. The length of the CDR3 is 18 residues. CDR1 is SGHVS, CDR2 FNYEAQ, per germline. The CDR3 region is CASSRGRGVLSGANVLTF. The CDR3 nucleotides are TGTGCCAGCAGCCGGGGGAGGGGGGTTCTTTCTGGGGCCAACGTCCTGACTTTC.

The chain is built from TRBV12-3 or TRBV12-4 and TRBJ2-1; D is unclear. The CDR3 covers 11 residues. Trimming removed 7 bases from V and 7 bases from J, with 8 bases in between. CDR3 protein: CASKTGNEQFF. CDR3 DNA sequence: TGTGCCAGCAAAACGGGTAATGAGCAGTTCTTC.

The table lists this clonotype with a count of one. CDR3 protein: CASSTGTGPGELFF. CDR3 DNA sequence: TGTGCCAGCAGCACCGGGACAGGTCCCGGGGAGCTGTTTTTT. The chain recombines TRBV7-6 with TRBJ2-2, with 8 positions matching TRBD1. The CDR3 has 14 amino acids. V trimming: 5 bases; J trimming: 6 bases; junction bases outside the gene matches: 5. Germline-derived CDR1 and CDR2 are SGHVS and FNYEAQ.

In its sample, this clonotype was seen many times. The chain couples TRBV5-1 to TRBJ2-7; D is possibly TRBD1 or TRBD2 (5 bases each). Trimming left V 2 bases short and J 5 bases short, with 17 bases between. Germline CDR1 reads SGHRS; CDR2 reads YFSETQ. The CDR3 is 15 amino acids. The CDR3 sequence is CASSFGGSRSDEQYF. CDR3 bases: TGCGCCAGCAGCTTTGGGGGTTCTCGATCGGACGAGCAGTACTTC.

A note on this clonotype: This is likely a read error, given that the CDR3 carries no conserved phenylalanine or tryptophan at its end. The DNA is left out, because the CDR3 cannot be placed on it with certainty; the CDR3 is given as TCRdb lists it. The V and J genes are TRBV10-2 and TRBJ2-6; TRBD2, the table's D call, was not compared with the DNA. The CDR3 spans 20 amino acids, including both terminal residues. The germline gives CDR1 WSHSY, CDR2 SAAADI. CDR3 amino acids: CASIPPGLAGNHPYEQYFGA.

This clonotype was counted ten times or more. V is TRBV12-3 or TRBV12-4 and J is TRBJ1-6; perhaps TRBD1 as D (6 bases). The V end lost 3 bases, the J end lost 2 bases, and 11 bases lay between the germline ends. The length of the CDR3 is 16 residues. The CDR3 DNA follows: TGTGCCAGCAGTTTTGGGGGGCTGACCTATAATTCACCCCTCCACTTT. The encoded protein is CASSFGGLTYNSPLHF.

The rearrangement links TRBV7-2 to TRBJ2-3; tentatively, D is TRBD1 (5 bases). Gene TRBJ1-1 matches the end of the DNA better, so the J call may be wrong. The CDR3 length is 13 residues. The V gene's germline CDR1 is SGHTA and CDR2 FQGNSA. DNA of the CDR3: TGTGCCAGCAGTTTGCAGGGCGCGGCTGAAGCTTTCTTT. Translated: CASSLQGAAEAFF.